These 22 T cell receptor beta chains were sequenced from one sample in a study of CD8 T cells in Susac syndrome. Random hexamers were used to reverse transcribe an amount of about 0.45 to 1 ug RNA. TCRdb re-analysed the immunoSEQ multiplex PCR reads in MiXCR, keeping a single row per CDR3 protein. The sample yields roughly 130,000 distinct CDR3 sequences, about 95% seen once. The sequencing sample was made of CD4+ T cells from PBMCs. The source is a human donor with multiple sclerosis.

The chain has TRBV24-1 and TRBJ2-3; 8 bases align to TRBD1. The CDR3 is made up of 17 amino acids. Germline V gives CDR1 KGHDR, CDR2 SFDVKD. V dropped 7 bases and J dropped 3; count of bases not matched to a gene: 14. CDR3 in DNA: TGTGCCACCAGGTCCAGTGGCAGGGGGCATAATACAGATACGCAGTATTTT. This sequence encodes CATRSSGRGHNTDTQYF.

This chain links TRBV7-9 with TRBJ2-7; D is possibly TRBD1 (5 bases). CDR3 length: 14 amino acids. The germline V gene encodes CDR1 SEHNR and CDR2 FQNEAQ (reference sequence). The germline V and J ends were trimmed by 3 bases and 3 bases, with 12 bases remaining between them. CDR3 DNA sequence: TGTGCCAGCAGCTTGACTGACAGTGGCTACGAGCAGTACTTC. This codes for CASSLTDSGYEQYF.

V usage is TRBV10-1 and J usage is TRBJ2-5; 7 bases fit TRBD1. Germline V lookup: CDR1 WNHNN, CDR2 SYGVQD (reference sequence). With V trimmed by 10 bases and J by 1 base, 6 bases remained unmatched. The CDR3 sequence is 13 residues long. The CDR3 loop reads CATSGTVQETQYF. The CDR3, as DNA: TGCGCCACCTCAGGGACAGTCCAAGAGACCCAGTACTTC.

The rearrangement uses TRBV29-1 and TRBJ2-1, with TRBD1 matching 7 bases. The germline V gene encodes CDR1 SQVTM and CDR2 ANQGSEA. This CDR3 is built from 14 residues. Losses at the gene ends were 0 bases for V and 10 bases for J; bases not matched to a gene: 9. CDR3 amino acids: CSVEDGLGGVEQFF. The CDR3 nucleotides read TGCAGCGTTGAAGATGGGCTAGGGGGCGTCGAGCAGTTCTTC.

CDR3 sequence reads: CASSGTWGEKLFF. CDR3 in DNA: TGTGCCAGCAGTGGTACCTGGGGTGAAAAACTGTTTTTT. This chain links TRBV2 with TRBJ1-4; D unclear. The CDR3 has 13 amino acids. V was pared by 4 bases and J by 7 bases, with 10 bases between. Germline CDR1 reads SNHLY; CDR2 reads FYNNEI.

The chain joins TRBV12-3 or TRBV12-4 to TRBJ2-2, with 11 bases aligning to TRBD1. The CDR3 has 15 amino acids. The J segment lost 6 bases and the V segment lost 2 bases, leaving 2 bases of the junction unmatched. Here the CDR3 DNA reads TGTGCCAGCAGTTTAACGGGACAGGGGGCCGGGGAGCTGTTTTTT. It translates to CASSLTGQGAGELFF.

The CDR3 reads CASSWGQGAEETQYF. CDR3 nucleotides: TGTGCCAGCAGCTGGGGACAGGGGGCAGAGGAGACCCAGTACTTC. The rearrangement links TRBV12-3 or TRBV12-4 to TRBJ2-5, with 12 bases aligning to TRBD1. This CDR3 has 15 residues. After removal of 6 bases from V and 5 bases from J, the junction contained 7 bases not matched to a gene.

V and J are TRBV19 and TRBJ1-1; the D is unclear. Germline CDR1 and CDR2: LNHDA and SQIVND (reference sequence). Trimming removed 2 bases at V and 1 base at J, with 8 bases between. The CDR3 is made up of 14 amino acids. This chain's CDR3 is CASSITAENTEAFF. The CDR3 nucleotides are TGTGCCAGTAGTATAACTGCAGAGAACACTGAAGCTTTCTTT. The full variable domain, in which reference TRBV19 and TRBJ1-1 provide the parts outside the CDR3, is DGGITQSPKYLFRKEGQNVTLSCEQNLNHDAMYWYRQDPGQGLRLIYYSQIVNDFQKGDIAEGYSVSREKKESFPLTVTSAQKNPTAFYLCASSITAENTEAFFGQGTRLTVV.

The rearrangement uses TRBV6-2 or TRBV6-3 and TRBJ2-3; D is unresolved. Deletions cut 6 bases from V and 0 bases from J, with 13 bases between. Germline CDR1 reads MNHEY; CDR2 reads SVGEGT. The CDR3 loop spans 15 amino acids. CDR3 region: CASSLRLTSTDTQYF. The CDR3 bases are TGTGCCAGCAGCCTCAGACTTACTAGCACAGATACGCAGTATTTT.

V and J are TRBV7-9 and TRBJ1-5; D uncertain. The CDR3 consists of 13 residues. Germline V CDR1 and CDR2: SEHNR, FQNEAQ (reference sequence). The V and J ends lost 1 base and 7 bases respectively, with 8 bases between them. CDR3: CASSLGRGQPQHF. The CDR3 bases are TGTGCCAGCAGCTTAGGTCGAGGACAGCCCCAGCATTTT.

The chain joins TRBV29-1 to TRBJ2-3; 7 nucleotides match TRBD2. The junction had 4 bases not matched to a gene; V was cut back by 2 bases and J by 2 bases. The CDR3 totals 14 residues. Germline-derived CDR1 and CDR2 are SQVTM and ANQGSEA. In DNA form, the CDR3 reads TGCAGCGTTGAACTAGCGGAACACACAGATACGCAGTATTTT. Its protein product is CSVELAEHTDTQYF.

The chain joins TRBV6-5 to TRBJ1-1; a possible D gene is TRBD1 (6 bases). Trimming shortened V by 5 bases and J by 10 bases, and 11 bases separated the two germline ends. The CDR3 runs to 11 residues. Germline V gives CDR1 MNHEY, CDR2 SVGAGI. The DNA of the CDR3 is TGTGCCAGCAGTCAAGTGGGGGCAGCTTTCTTT. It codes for CASSQVGAAFF.

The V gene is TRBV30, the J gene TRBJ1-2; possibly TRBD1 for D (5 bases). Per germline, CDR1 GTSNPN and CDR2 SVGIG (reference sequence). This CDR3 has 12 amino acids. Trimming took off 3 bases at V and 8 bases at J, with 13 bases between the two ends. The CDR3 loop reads CAWSPRAAGYTF. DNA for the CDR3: TGTGCCTGGAGCCCCAGGGCGGCGGGCTACACCTTC.

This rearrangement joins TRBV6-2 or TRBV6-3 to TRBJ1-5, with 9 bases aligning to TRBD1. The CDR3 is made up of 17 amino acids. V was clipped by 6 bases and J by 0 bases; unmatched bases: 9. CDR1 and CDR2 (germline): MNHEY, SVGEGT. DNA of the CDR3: TGTGCCAGCAGCTATACCCCGGGACAGGGTAGCAATCAGCCCCAGCATTTT. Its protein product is CASSYTPGQGSNQPQHF.

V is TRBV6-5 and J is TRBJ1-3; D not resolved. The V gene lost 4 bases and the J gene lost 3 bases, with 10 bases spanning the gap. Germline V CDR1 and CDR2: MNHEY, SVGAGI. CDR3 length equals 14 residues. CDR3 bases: TGTGCCAGCAGTTCCCCCCGGGTTGGAAACACCATATATTTT. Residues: CASSSPRVGNTIYF.

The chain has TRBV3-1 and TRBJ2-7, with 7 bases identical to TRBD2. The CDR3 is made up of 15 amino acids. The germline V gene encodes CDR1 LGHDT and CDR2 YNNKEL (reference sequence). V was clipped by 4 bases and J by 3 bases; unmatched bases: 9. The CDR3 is CASSPGWSGNYEQYF. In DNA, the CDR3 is TGTGCCAGCAGCCCCGGTTGGAGCGGGAACTACGAGCAGTACTTC.

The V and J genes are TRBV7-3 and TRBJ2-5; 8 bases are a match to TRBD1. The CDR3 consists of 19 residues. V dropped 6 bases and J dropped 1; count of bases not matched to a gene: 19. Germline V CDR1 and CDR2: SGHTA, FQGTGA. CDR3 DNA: TGTGCCAGCAGGTCAGGAGGGGGGACCGGGACAGGAGGCCAAGAGACCCAGTACTTC. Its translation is CASRSGGGTGTGGQETQYF.

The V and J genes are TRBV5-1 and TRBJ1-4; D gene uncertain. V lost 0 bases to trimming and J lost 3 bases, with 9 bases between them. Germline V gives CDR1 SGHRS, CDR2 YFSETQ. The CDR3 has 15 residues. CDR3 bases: TGCGCCAGCAGCTTGGAAGGAGGAGCTAATGAAAAACTGTTTTTT. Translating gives CASSLEGGANEKLFF.

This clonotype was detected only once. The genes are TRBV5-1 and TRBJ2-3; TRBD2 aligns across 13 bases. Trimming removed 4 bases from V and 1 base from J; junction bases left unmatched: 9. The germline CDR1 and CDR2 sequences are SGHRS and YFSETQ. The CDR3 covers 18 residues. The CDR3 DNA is TGCGCCAGCAGCCCGGGACTAGCGGGACCGGGGGGCACAGATACGCAGTATTTT. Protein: CASSPGLAGPGGTDTQYF.

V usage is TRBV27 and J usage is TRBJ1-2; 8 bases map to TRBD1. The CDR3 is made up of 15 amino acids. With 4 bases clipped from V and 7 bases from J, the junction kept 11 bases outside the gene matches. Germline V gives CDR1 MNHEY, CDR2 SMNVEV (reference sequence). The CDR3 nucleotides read TGTGCCAGCAGTTCCTGGACAGGGTTCGGAAGTGGCTACACCTTC. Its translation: CASSSWTGFGSGYTF.

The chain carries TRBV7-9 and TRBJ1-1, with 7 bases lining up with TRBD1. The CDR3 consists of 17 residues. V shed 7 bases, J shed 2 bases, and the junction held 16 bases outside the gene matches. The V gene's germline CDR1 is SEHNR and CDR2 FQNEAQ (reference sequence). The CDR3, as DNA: TGTGCCAGCACCCTCAAGGGGGCAGAACCGGTAAACACTGAAGCTTTCTTT. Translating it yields CASTLKGAEPVNTEAFF. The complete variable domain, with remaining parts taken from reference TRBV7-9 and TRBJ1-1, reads DTGVSQNPRHKITKRGQNVTFRCDPISEHNRLYWYRQTLGQGPEFLTYFQNEAQLEKSRLLSDRFSAERPKGSFSTLEIQRTEQGDSAMYLCASTLKGAEPVNTEAFFGQGTRLTVV.

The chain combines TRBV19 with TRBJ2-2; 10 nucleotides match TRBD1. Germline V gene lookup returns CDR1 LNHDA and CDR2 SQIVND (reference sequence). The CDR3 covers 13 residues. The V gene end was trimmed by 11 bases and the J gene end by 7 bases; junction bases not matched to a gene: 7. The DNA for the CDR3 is TGTGCCGGAGGACAGGGGGTAGTCGGGGAGCTGTTTTTT. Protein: CAGGQGVVGELFF.